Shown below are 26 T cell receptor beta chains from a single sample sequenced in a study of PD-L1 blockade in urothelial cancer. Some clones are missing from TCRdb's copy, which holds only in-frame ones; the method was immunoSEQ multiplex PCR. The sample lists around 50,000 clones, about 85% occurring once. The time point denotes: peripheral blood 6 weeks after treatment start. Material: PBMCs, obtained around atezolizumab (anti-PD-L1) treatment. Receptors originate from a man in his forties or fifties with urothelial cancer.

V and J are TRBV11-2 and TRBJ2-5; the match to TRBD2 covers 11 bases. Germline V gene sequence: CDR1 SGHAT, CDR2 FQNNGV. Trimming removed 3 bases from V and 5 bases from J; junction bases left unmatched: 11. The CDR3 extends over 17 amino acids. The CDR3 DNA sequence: TGTGCCAGCAGCTTTCGGCTAGCGGGGGGCCGGTTGGAGACCCAGTACTTC. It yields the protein CASSFRLAGGRLETQYF.

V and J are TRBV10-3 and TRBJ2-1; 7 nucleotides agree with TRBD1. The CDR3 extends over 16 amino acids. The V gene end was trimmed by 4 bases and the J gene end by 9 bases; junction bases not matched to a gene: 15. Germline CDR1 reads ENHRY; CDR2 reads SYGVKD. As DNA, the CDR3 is TGTGCCATCAGTGGTCCCCCCAGGGGGTTAAAGGTTGAGCAGTTCTTC. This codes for CAISGPPRGLKVEQFF.

The CDR3 sequence: CASSPTGANYGYTF. CDR3 DNA: TGTGCCAGCTCACCCACAGGGGCGAACTATGGCTACACCTTC. V is TRBV18 and J is TRBJ1-2; 7 bases map to TRBD1. V gave up 3 bases and J gave up 2 bases; unmatched junction bases: 3. In germline, CDR1 is KGHSH, CDR2 LQKENI. There are 14 residues in the CDR3.

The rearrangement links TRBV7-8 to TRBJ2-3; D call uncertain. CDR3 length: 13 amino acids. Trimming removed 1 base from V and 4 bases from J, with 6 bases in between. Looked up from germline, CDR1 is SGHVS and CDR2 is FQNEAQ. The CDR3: CASSLVGPDTQYF. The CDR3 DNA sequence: TGTGCCAGCAGCTTAGTGGGCCCAGATACGCAGTATTTT.

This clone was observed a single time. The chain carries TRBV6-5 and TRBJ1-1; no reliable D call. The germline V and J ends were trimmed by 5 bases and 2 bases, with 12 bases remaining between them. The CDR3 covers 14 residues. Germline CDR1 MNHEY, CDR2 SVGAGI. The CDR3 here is CASSNMVGNTEAFF. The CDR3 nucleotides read TGTGCCAGCAGTAACATGGTGGGCAACACTGAAGCTTTCTTT.

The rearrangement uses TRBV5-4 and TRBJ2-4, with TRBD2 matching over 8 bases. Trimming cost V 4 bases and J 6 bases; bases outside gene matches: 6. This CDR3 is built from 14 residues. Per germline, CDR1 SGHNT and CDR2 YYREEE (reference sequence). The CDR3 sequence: CASSLGRVGNIQYF. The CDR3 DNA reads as TGTGCCAGCAGCCTCGGGAGGGTGGGAAACATTCAGTACTTC.

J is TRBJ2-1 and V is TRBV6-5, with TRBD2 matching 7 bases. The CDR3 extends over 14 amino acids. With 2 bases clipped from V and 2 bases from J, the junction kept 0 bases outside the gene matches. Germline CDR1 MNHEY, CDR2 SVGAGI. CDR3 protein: CASSYGTTYNEQFF. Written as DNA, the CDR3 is TGTGCCAGCAGTTACGGGACTACCTACAATGAGCAGTTCTTC.

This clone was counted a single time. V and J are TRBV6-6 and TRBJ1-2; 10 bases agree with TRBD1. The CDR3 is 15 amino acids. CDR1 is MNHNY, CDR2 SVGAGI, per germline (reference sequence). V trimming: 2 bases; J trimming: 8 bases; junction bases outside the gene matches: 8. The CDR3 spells CASSYPGQGNGGYTF. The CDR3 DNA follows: TGTGCCAGCAGTTACCCGGGACAGGGGAACGGGGGCTACACCTTC.

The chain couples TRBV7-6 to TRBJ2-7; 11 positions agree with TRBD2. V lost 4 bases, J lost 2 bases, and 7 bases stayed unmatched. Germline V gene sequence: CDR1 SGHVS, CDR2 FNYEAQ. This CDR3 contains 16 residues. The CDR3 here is CASSSRLAGRAYEQYF. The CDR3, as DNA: TGTGCCAGCAGCTCGCGACTAGCGGGGAGGGCCTACGAGCAGTACTTC. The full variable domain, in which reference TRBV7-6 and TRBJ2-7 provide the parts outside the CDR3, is GAGVSQSPRYKVTKRGQDVALRCDPISGHVSLYWYRQALGQGPEFLTYFNYEAQQDKSGLPNDRFSAERPEGSISTLTIQRTEQRDSAMYRCASSSRLAGRAYEQYFGPGTRLTVT.

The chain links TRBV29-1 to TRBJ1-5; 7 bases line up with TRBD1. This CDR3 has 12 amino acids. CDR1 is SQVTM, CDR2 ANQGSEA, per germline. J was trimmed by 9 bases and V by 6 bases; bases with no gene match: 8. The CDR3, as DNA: TGCAGCGTCGGGACAGCCCAGGGGCCCCAGCATTTT. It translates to CSVGTAQGPQHF.

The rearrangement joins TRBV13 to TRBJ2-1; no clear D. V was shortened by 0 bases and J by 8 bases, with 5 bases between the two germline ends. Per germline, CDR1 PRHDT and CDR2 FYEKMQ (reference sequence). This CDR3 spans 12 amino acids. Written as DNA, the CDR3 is TGTGCCAGCAGCTTAGGAGGAGATGAGCAGTTCTTC. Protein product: CASSLGGDEQFF. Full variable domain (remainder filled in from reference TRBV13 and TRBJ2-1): AAGVIQSPRHLIKEKRETATLKCYPIPRHDTVYWYQQGPGQDPQFLISFYEKMQSDKGSIPDRFSAQQFSDYHSELNMSSLELGDSALYFCASSLGGDEQFFGPGTRLTVL.

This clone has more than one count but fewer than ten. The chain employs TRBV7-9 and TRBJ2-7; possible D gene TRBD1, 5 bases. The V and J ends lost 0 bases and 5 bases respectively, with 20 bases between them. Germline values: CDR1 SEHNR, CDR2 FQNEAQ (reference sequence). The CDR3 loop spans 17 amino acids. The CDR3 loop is CASSLAKGQGSRDEQYF. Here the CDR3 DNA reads TGTGCCAGCAGCTTAGCGAAGGGCCAGGGAAGCCGGGACGAGCAGTACTTC.

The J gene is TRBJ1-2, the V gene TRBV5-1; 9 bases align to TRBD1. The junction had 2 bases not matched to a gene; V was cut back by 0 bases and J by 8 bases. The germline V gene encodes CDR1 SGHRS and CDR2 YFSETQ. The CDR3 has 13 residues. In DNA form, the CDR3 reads TGCGCCAGCAGCTTGGAGGGACAGGGCGGCTACACCTTC. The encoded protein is CASSLEGQGGYTF. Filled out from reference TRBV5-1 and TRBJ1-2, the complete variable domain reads KAGVTQTPRYLIKTRGQQVTLSCSPISGHRSVSWYQQTPGQGLQFLFEYFSETQRNKGNFPGRFSGRQFSNSRSEMNVSTLELGDSALYLCASSLEGQGGYTFGSGTRLTVV.

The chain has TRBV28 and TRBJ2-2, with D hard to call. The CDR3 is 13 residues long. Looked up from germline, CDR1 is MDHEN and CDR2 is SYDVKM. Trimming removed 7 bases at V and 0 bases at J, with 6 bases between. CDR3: CASTGANTGELFF. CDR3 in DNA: TGTGCCAGCACTGGAGCGAACACCGGGGAGCTGTTTTTT.

The CDR3 coding sequence is TGTGCCAGCAGCTCCTCGGGGTTGGGTGAGCAGTTCTTC. Amino acids: CASSSSGLGEQFF. The genes are TRBV7-7 and TRBJ2-1; TRBD2 might be the D (5 bases). There are 13 residues in the CDR3. Germline CDR1 reads SSHAT; CDR2 reads FNYEAQ (reference sequence). The V end lost 4 bases, the J end lost 9 bases, and 13 bases lay between the germline ends.

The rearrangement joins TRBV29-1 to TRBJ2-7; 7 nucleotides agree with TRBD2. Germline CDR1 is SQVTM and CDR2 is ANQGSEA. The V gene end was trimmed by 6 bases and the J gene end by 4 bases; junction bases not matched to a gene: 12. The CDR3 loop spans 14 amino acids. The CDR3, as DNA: TGCAGCGTCCGAAGACTAGCCGCTGGTTACGAGCAGTACTTC. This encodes CSVRRLAAGYEQYF.

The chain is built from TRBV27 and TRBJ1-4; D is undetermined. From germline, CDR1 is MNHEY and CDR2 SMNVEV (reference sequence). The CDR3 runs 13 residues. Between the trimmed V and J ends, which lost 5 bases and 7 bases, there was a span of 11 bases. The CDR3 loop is CASSPIGGEKLFF. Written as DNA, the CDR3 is TGTGCCAGCAGTCCGATTGGAGGTGAAAAACTGTTTTTT.

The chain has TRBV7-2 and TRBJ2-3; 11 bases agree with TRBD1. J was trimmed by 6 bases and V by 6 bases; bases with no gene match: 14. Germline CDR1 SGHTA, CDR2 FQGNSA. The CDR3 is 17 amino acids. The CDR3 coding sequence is TGTGCCAGCAGTTTAAGGGCCGGGACAGGGGGGGCGGATACGCAGTATTTT. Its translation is CASSLRAGTGGADTQYF.

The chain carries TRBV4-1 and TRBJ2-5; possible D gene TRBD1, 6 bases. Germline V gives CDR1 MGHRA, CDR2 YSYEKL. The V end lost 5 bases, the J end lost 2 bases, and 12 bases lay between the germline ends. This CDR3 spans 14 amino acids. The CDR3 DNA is TGCGCCAGCAGCTACCTCGACAGGCAAGAGACCCAGTACTTC. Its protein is CASSYLDRQETQYF.

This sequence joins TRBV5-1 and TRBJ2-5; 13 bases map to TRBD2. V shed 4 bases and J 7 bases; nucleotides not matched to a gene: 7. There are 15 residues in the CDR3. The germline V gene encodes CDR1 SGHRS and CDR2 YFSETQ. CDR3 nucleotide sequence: TGCGCCAGCAGCCCGGGACTAGCGGGACTGGGGACCCAGTACTTC. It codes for CASSPGLAGLGTQYF.

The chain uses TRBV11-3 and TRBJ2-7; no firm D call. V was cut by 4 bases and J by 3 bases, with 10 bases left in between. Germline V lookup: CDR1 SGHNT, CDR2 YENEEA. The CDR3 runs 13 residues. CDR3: CASSWYVGYEQYF. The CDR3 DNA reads TGTGCCAGCAGCTGGTACGTCGGCTACGAGCAGTACTTC.

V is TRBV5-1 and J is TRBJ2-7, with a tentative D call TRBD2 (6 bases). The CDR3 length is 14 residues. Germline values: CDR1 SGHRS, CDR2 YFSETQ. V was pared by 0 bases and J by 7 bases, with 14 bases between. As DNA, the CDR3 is TGCGCCAGCAGCTTGGAAGGTCCTGGGGGGGAGCAGTACTTC. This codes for CASSLEGPGGEQYF.

The CDR3 here is CSVEEGVKGARDYGYTF. The CDR3, as DNA: TGCAGCGTTGAAGAAGGGGTCAAGGGGGCACGGGACTATGGCTACACCTTC. This rearrangement joins TRBV29-1 to TRBJ1-2; TRBD1 agrees at 7 bases. In germline, CDR1 is SQVTM, CDR2 ANQGSEA. J was trimmed by 3 bases and V by 0 bases; bases with no gene match: 13. CDR3 length: 17 amino acids.

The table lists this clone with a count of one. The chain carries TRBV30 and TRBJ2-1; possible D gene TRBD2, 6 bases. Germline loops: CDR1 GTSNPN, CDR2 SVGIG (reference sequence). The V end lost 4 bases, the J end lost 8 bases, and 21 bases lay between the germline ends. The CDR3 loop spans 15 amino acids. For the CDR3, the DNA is TGTGCCTGGACGGTACGGGAGCCCGTCTATGATGAGCAGTTCTTC. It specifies CAWTVREPVYDEQFF.

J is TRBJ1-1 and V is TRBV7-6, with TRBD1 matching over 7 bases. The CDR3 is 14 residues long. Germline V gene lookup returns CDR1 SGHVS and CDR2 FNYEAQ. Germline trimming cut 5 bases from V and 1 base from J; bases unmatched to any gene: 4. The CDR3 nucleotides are TGTGCCAGCAGCGCGGGACAGACGAACACTGAAGCTTTCTTT. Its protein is CASSAGQTNTEAFF.

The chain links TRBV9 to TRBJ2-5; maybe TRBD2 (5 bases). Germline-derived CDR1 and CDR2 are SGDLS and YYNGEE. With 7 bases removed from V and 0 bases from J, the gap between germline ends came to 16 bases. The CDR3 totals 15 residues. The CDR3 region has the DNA TGTGCCAGCGCGACGACGGGGAGTTACCAAGAGACCCAGTACTTC. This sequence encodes CASATTGSYQETQYF.